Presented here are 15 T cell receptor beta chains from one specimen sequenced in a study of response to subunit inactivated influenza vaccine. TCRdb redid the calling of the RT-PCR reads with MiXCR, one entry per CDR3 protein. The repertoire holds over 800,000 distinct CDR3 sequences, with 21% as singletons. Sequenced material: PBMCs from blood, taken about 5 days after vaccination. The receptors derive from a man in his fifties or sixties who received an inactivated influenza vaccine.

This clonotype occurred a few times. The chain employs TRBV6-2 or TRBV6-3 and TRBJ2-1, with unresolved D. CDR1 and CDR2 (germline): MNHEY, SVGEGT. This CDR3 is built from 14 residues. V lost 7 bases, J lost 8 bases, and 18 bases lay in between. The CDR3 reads CASNIYAGVDEQFF. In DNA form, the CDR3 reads TGTGCCAGCAATATATATGCAGGTGTCGATGAGCAGTTCTTC.

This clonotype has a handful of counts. CDR3: CASSSGTRHGTQYF. The CDR3 DNA reads TGTGCCAGCAGTTCCGGGACTAGACACGGGACCCAGTACTTC. The chain joins TRBV6-2 or TRBV6-3 to TRBJ2-5, with TRBD2 identical over 8 bases. V lost 4 bases to trimming and J lost 7 bases; unmatched junction nucleotides: 8. Per the germline V gene, CDR1 is MNHEY and CDR2 is SVGEGT. This CDR3 is built from 14 residues.

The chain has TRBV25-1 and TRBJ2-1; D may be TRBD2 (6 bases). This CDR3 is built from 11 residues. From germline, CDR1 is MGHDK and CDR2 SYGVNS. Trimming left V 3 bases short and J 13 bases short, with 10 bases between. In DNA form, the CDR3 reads TGTGCCAGCAGTGACGGGAGACGTCAGTTCTTC. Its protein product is CASSDGRRQFF.

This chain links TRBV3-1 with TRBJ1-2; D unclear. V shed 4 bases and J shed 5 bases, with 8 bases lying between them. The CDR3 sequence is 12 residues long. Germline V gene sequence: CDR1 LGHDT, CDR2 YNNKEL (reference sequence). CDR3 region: CASSREDYGYTF. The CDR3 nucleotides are TGTGCCAGCAGCCGCGAAGATTATGGCTACACCTTC. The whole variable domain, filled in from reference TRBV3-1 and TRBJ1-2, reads DTAVSQTPKYLVTQMGNDKSIKCEQNLGHDTMYWYKQDSKKFLKIMFSYNNKELIINETVPNRFSPKSPDKAHLNLHINSLELGDSAVYFCASSREDYGYTFGSGTRLTVV.

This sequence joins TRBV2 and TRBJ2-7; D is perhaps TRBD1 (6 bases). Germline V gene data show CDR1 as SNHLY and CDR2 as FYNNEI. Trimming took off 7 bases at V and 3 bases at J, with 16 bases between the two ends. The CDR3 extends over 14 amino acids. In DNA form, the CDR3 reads TGTGCCAGCAATATCCCGGGACACAACTACGAGCAGTACTTC. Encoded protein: CASNIPGHNYEQYF.

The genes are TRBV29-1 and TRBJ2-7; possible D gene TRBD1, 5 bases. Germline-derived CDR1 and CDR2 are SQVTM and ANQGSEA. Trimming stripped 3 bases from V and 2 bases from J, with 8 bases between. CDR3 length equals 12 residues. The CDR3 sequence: CSVDQGAYEQYF. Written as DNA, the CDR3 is TGCAGCGTTGATCAGGGTGCCTACGAGCAGTACTTC.

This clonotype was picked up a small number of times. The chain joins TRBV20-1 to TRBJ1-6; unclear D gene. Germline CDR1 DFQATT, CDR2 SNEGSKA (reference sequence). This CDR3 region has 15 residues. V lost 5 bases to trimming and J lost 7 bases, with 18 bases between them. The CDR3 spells CSAPPTKPPNSPLHF. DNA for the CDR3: TGCAGTGCTCCTCCGACCAAACCGCCGAATTCACCCCTCCACTTT.

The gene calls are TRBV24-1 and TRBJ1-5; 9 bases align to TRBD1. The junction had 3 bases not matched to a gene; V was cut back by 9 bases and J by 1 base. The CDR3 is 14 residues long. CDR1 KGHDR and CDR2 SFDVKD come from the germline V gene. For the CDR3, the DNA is TGTGCCACCTCAGACAGGGGGAGCAATCAGCCCCAGCATTTT. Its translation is CATSDRGSNQPQHF.

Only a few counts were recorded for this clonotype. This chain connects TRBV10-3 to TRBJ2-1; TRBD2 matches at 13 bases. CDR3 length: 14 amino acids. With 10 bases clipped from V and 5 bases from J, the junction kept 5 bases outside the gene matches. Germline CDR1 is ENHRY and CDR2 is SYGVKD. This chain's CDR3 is CATGTSGGDNEQFF. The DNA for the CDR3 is TGTGCCACCGGTACTAGCGGGGGGGACAATGAGCAGTTCTTC.

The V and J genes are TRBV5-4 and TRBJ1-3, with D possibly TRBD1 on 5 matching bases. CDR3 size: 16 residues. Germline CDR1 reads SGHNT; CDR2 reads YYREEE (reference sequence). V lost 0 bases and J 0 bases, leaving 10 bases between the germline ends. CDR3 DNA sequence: TGTGCCAGCAGCTTGGGGGGCCACCGCTCTGGAAACACCATATATTTT. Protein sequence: CASSLGGHRSGNTIYF.

CDR3 amino acids: CSVEGGLGETQYF. Written as DNA, the CDR3 is TGCAGCGTTGAAGGGGGGCTTGGAGAGACCCAGTACTTC. The chain couples TRBV29-1 to TRBJ2-5; D may be TRBD1 (6 bases). Trimming shortened V by 1 base and J by 4 bases, and 10 bases separated the two germline ends. The germline V gene has CDR1 SQVTM and CDR2 ANQGSEA. The CDR3 extends over 13 amino acids.

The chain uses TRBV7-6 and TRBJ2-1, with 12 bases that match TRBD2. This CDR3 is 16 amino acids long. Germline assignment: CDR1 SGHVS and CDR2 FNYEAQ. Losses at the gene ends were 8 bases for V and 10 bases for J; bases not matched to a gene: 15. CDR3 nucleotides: TGTGCCAGCTCAACGGGGCTAGCGGGGGGGCCTGGAGAGCAGTTCTTC. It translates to CASSTGLAGGPGEQFF.

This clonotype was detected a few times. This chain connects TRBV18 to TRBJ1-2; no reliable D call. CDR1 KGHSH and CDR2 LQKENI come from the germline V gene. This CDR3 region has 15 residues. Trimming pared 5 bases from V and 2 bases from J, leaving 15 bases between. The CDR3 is CASSASIQENYGYTF. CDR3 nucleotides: TGTGCCAGCTCAGCTTCAATCCAGGAGAACTATGGCTACACCTTC.

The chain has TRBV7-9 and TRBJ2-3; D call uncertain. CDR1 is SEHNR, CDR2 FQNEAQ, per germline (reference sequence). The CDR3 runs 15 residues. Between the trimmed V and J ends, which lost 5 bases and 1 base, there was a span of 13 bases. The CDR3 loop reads CASSPNGMGTDTQYF. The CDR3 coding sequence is TGTGCCAGCAGCCCCAATGGGATGGGCACAGATACGCAGTATTTT.

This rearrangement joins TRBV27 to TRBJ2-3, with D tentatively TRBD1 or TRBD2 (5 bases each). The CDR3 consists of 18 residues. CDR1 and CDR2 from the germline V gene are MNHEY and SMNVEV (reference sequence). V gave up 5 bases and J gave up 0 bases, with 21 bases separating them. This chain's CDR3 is CASSTRDDFYGSTDTQYF. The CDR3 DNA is TGTGCCAGCAGTACCCGGGACGACTTTTATGGTAGCACAGATACGCAGTATTTT.